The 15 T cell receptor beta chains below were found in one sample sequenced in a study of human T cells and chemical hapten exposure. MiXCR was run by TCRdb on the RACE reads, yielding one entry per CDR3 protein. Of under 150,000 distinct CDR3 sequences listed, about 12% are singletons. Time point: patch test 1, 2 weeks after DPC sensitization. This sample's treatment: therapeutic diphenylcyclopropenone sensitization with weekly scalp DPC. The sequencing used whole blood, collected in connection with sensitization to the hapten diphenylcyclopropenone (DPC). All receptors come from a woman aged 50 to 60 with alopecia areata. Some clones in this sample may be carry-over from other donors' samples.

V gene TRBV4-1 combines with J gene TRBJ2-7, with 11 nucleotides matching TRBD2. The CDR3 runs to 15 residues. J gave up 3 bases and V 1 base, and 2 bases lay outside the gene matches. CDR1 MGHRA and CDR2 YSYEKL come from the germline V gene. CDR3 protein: CASSQVTSGSYEQYF. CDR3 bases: TGCGCCAGCAGCCAAGTAACTAGCGGGAGCTACGAGCAGTACTTC.

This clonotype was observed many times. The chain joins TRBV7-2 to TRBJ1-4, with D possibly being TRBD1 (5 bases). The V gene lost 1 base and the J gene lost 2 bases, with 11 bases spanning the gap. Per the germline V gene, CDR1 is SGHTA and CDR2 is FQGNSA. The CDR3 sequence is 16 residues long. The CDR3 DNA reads TGTGCCAGCAGCTTAGTACGGCGGGGGACTAATGAAAAACTGTTTTTT. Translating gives CASSLVRRGTNEKLFF.

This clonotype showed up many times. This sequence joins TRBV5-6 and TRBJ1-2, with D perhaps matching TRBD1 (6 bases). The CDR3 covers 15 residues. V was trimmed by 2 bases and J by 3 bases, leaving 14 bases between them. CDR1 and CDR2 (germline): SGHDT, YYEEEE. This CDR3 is CASSLKAGVDYGYTF. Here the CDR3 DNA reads TGTGCCAGCAGCTTAAAGGCAGGGGTAGACTATGGCTACACCTTC. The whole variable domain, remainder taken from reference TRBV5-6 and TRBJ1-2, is DAGVTQSPTHLIKTRGQQVTLRCSPKSGHDTVSWYQQALGQGPQFIFQYYEEEERQRGNFPDRFSGHQFPNYSSELNVNALLLGDSALYLCASSLKAGVDYGYTFGSGTRLTVV.

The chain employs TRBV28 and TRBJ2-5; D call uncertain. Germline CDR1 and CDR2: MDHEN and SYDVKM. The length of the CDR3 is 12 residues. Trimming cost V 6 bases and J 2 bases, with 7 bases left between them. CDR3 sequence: CASSPGQETQYF. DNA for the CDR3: TGTGCCAGCAGCCCCGGGCAAGAGACCCAGTACTTC.

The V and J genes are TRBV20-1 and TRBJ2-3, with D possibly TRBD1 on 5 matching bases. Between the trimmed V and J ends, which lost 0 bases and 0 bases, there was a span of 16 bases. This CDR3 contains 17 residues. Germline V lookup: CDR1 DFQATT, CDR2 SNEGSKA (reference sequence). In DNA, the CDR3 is TGCAGTGCTAGAGATCTGGCAAAGGGGCTTAGCACAGATACGCAGTATTTT. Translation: CSARDLAKGLSTDTQYF.

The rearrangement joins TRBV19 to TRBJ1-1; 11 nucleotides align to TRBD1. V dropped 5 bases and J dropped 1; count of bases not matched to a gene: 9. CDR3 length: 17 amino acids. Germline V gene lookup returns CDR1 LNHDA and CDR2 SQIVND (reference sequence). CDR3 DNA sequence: TGTGCCAGTAGTCCGGACAGGGGGCTAGGAAGGAACACTGAAGCTTTCTTT. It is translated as CASSPDRGLGRNTEAFF. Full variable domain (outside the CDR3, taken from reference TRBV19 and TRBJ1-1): DGGITQSPKYLFRKEGQNVTLSCEQNLNHDAMYWYRQDPGQGLRLIYYSQIVNDFQKGDIAEGYSVSREKKESFPLTVTSAQKNPTAFYLCASSPDRGLGRNTEAFFGQGTRLTVV.

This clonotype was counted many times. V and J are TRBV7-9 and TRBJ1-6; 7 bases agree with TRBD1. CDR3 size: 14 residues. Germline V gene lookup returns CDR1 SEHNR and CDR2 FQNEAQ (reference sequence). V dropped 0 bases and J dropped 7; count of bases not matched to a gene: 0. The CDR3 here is CASSLAGQNSPLHF. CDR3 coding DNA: TGTGCCAGCAGCTTAGCGGGACAGAATTCACCCCTCCACTTT.

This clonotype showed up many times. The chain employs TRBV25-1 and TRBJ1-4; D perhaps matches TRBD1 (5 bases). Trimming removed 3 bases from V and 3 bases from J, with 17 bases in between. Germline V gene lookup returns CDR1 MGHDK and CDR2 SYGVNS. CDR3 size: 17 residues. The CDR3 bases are TGTGCCAGCAGTGACCCACTCCAACGGGGGGCTAATGAAAAACTGTTTTTT. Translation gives CASSDPLQRGANEKLFF.

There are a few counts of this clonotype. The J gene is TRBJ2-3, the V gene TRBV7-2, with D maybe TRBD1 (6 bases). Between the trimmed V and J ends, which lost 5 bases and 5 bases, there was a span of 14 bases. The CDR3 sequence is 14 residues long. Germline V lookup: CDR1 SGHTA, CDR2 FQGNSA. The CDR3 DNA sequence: TGTGCCAGCAGCCCCTCAGGGGTGGGAGATACGCAGTATTTT. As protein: CASSPSGVGDTQYF.

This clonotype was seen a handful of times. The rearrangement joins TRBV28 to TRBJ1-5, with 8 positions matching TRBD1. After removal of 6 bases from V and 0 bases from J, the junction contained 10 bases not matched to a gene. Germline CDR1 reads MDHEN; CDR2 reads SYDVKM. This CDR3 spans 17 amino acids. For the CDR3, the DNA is TGTGCCAGCAGAGAGGGACAGGCCCCTTATAGCAATCAGCCCCAGCATTTT. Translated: CASREGQAPYSNQPQHF.

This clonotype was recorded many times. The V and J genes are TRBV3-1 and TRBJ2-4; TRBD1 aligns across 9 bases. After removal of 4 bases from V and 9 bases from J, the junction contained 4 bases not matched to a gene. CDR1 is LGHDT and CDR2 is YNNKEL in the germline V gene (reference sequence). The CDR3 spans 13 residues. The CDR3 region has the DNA TGTGCCAGCAGCCGGGGACAGGGCCCCATTCAGTACTTC. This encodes CASSRGQGPIQYF.

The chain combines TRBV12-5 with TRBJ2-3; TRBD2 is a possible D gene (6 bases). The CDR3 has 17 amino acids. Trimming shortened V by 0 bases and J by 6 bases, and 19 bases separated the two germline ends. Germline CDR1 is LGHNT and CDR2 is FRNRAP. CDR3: CASGLVPGGSGSDTQYF. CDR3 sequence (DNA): TGTGCTAGTGGTTTGGTACCTGGGGGGAGTGGATCGGATACGCAGTATTTT.

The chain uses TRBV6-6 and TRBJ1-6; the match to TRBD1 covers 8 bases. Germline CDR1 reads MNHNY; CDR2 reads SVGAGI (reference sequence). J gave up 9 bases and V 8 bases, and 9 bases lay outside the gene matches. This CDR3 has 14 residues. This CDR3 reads CASGKTGDVSPLHF. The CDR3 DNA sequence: TGTGCCAGCGGCAAGACAGGGGATGTTTCACCCCTCCACTTT.

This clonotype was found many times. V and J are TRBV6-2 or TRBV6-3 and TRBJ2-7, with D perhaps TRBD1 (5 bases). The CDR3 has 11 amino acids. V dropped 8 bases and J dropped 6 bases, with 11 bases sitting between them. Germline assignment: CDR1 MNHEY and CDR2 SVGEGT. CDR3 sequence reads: CASQVGLEQYF. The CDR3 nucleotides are TGTGCCAGCCAGGTGGGGCTCGAGCAGTACTTC.

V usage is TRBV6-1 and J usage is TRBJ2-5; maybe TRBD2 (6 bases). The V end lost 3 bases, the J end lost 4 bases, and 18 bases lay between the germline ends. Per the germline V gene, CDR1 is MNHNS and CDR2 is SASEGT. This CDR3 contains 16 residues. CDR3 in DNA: TGTGCCAGCAGTGATCTGCCAGGAGGGTTCGTAGAGACCCAGTACTTC. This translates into CASSDLPGGFVETQYF.